These 20 T cell receptor beta chains were all obtained from the same sample, sequenced in a study of blood T cell repertoires in COVID-19. Produced via immunoSEQ multiplex PCR; TCRdb's table is partial and in-frame only. This table has 110,000 or so clones, 85% to 90% appearing once. Source material: peripheral blood. These receptors were taken from a woman aged 45-65 years with acute or convalescent COVID-19.

This clone was detected a few times. The chain couples TRBV6-5 to TRBJ1-1; 11 bases are shared with TRBD1. CDR1 and CDR2 (germline): MNHEY, SVGAGI. This CDR3 contains 16 residues. With V trimmed by 0 bases and J by 0 bases, 0 bases remained unmatched. The CDR3 sequence is CASSYSGQGVNTEAFF. The CDR3 DNA follows: TGTGCCAGCAGTTACTCGGGACAGGGGGTGAACACTGAAGCTTTCTTT.

The chain recombines TRBV7-8 with TRBJ2-1; 10 nucleotides align to TRBD2. The CDR3 length is 15 residues. The J segment lost 10 bases and the V segment lost 4 bases, leaving 10 bases of the junction unmatched. CDR1 is SGHVS, CDR2 FQNEAQ, per germline. DNA of the CDR3: TGTGCCAGCAGCTCTCGAGGGGGACTAGCGTTCGAGCAGTTCTTC. The encoded protein is CASSSRGGLAFEQFF.

The chain links TRBV2 to TRBJ1-1; 10 nucleotides align to TRBD1. CDR1 is SNHLY, CDR2 FYNNEI, per germline. Trimming at V came to 7 bases and at J to 1 base, leaving 6 bases not matched to a gene. The CDR3 loop spans 15 amino acids. The CDR3 DNA follows: TGTGCCAGCACGACAGGGGGCGCAGGGAACACTGAAGCTTTCTTT. Its protein product is CASTTGGAGNTEAFF.

The chain carries TRBV2 and TRBJ2-5, with TRBD1 matching 8 bases. Germline CDR1 SNHLY, CDR2 FYNNEI. The CDR3 has 16 residues. Losses at the gene ends were 2 bases for V and 1 base for J; bases not matched to a gene: 6. This CDR3 is CASSERSGGSQETQYF. Here the CDR3 DNA reads TGTGCCAGCAGTGAAAGGTCAGGGGGCTCCCAAGAGACCCAGTACTTC. The variable domain in full, with the rest retrieved from reference TRBV2 and TRBJ2-5, is EPEVTQTPSHQVTQMGQEVILRCVPISNHLYFYWYRQILGQKVEFLVSFYNNEISEKSEIFDDQFSVERPDGSNFTLKIRSTKLEDSAMYFCASSERSGGSQETQYFGPGTRLLVL.

There are a few counts of this clone. The chain recombines TRBV7-9 with TRBJ1-4; 9 nucleotides match TRBD1. CDR3 length: 14 amino acids. V shed 5 bases, J shed 7 bases, and the junction held 5 bases outside the gene matches. The germline gives CDR1 SEHNR, CDR2 FQNEAQ (reference sequence). The CDR3 sequence: CASSKGQGGEKLFF. CDR3 DNA sequence: TGTGCCAGCAGCAAGGGACAGGGCGGTGAAAAACTGTTTTTT.

The V call is TRBV5-4, the J call TRBJ2-1, with 7 nucleotides matching TRBD1. Germline trimming cut 2 bases from V and 6 bases from J; bases unmatched to any gene: 2. The CDR3 length is 13 residues. Germline CDR1 and CDR2: SGHNT and YYREEE (reference sequence). CDR3 sequence: CASSFAGGNEQFF. CDR3 DNA sequence: TGTGCCAGCAGCTTTGCAGGGGGCAATGAGCAGTTCTTC.

This clone was observed once. This chain links TRBV4-2 with TRBJ2-1, with 10 bases identical to TRBD2. Germline V gene lookup returns CDR1 LGHNA and CDR2 YNFKEQ. This CDR3 has 17 residues. J was trimmed by 4 bases and V by 3 bases; bases with no gene match: 9. CDR3 protein: CASSHTIAGGQYNEQFF. The CDR3 DNA sequence: TGTGCCAGCAGCCATACAATAGCGGGGGGACAATACAATGAGCAGTTCTTC.

J is TRBJ1-2 and V is TRBV11-2; 8 positions agree with TRBD1. The germline CDR1 and CDR2 sequences are SGHAT and FQNNGV. The CDR3 runs to 15 residues. J was trimmed by 3 bases and V by 4 bases; bases with no gene match: 7. Here the CDR3 reads CASSSPGQAHYGYTF. In DNA, the CDR3 is TGTGCCAGCAGCTCCCCGGGACAGGCCCACTATGGCTACACCTTC.

The chain joins TRBV18 to TRBJ2-2; D gene uncertain. The V gene's germline CDR1 is KGHSH and CDR2 LQKENI. The length of the CDR3 is 16 residues. Trimming removed 1 base from V and 0 bases from J, with 9 bases in between. The CDR3 coding sequence is TGTGCCAGCTCACCACAAAGACTCACGAACACCGGGGAGCTGTTTTTT. This encodes CASSPQRLTNTGELFF.

V is TRBV24-1 and J is TRBJ2-1; 8 bases map to TRBD2. The CDR3 length is 13 residues. J gave up 9 bases and V 6 bases, and 6 bases lay outside the gene matches. Germline V gives CDR1 KGHDR, CDR2 SFDVKD. The CDR3 spells CATSSGGRVEQFF. The CDR3 DNA reads as TGTGCCACCAGTTCGGGGGGGAGGGTTGAGCAGTTCTTC.

V and J are TRBV7-3 and TRBJ2-2; D remains unclear. The V gene's germline CDR1 is SGHTA and CDR2 FQGTGA. The V end was cut by 5 bases, the J end by 4 bases, with 11 bases between. This CDR3 contains 14 residues. CDR3 loop: CASSPMTSTGELFF. The CDR3 DNA reads TGTGCCAGCAGCCCTATGACATCCACCGGGGAGCTGTTTTTT.

The V gene is TRBV30, the J gene TRBJ2-6; D not certain. Germline assignment: CDR1 GTSNPN and CDR2 SVGIG (reference sequence). The CDR3 is 13 amino acids. The ends were cut back, 4 bases at V and 0 bases at J, with 4 bases in the middle. The DNA of the CDR3 is TGTGCCTGGACGTCCTCTGGGGCCAACGTCCTGACTTTC. Translation gives CAWTSSGANVLTF.

V is TRBV9 and J is TRBJ2-5; D is perhaps TRBD2 (6 bases). V was clipped by 0 bases and J by 2 bases, with 11 bases between them. This CDR3 is built from 15 residues. CDR1 and CDR2 from the germline V gene are SGDLS and YYNGEE. CDR3 protein: CASSVGRDFQETQYF. The CDR3 DNA reads as TGTGCCAGCAGCGTAGGTCGGGACTTTCAAGAGACCCAGTACTTC.

This clone occurred a few times. The chain joins TRBV4-1 to TRBJ1-2; 9 bases map to TRBD1. J lost 3 bases, V lost 0 bases, and 5 bases had no gene match. Per germline, CDR1 MGHRA and CDR2 YSYEKL. The CDR3 consists of 16 residues. The DNA of the CDR3 is TGCGCCAGCAGCCAAGATTTTACAGGGGGCCACTATGGCTACACCTTC. Its translation is CASSQDFTGGHYGYTF.

The rearrangement uses TRBV4-3 and TRBJ2-2, with 9 bases fitting TRBD1. Germline lookup yields CDR1 LGHNA and CDR2 YSLEER. CDR3 length: 13 residues. The V segment lost 4 bases and the J segment 6 bases; nucleotides outside the gene matches: 0. CDR3 DNA: TGCGCCAGCAGCCGGGACAGGGCCGGGGAGCTGTTTTTT. Translation: CASSRDRAGELFF.

The chain carries TRBV24-1 and TRBJ2-1, with TRBD1 identical over 8 bases. CDR3 length: 14 amino acids. Germline CDR1 KGHDR, CDR2 SFDVKD. V was clipped by 7 bases and J by 0 bases; unmatched bases: 1. The CDR3 reads CATRTGVSYNEQFF. The CDR3 nucleotides read TGTGCCACCAGGACAGGGGTCTCCTACAATGAGCAGTTCTTC.

V is TRBV11-2 and J is TRBJ2-7; maybe TRBD2 (6 bases). V was clipped by 5 bases and J by 0 bases, with 8 bases between them. The CDR3 runs to 13 residues. Germline-derived CDR1 and CDR2 are SGHAT and FQNNGV. This chain's CDR3 is CASSAGSSYEQYF. In DNA form, the CDR3 reads TGTGCCAGCAGCGCCGGGAGCTCCTACGAGCAGTACTTC.

This chain uses TRBV6-5 with TRBJ1-4; 7 bases fit TRBD1. V lost 3 bases, J lost 7 bases, and 8 bases stayed unmatched. The CDR3 sequence is 15 residues long. Germline V lookup: CDR1 MNHEY, CDR2 SVGAGI. The CDR3 protein is CASSYGGGAGEKLFF. Written as DNA, the CDR3 is TGTGCCAGCAGTTATGGAGGGGGCGCGGGTGAAAAACTGTTTTTT.

The chain joins TRBV10-1 to TRBJ2-7, with 9 bases fitting TRBD2. CDR1 and CDR2 (germline): WNHNN, SYGVQD (reference sequence). This CDR3 has 14 amino acids. The J segment lost 1 base and the V segment lost 5 bases, leaving 3 bases of the junction unmatched. CDR3 nucleotide sequence: TGCGCCAGCAGTAGTAGCGGGAGTTCCTACGAGCAGTACTTC. Translation: CASSSSGSSYEQYF.

This chain uses TRBV15 with TRBJ1-5; 7 bases map to TRBD1. J lost 7 bases, V lost 5 bases, and 8 bases had no gene match. CDR3 length: 14 residues. Germline V CDR1 and CDR2: LNHNV, YYDKDF (reference sequence). CDR3 nucleotides: TGTGCCACCAGCTCATACAGGGGTGAACAGCCCCAGCATTTT. It encodes CATSSYRGEQPQHF.